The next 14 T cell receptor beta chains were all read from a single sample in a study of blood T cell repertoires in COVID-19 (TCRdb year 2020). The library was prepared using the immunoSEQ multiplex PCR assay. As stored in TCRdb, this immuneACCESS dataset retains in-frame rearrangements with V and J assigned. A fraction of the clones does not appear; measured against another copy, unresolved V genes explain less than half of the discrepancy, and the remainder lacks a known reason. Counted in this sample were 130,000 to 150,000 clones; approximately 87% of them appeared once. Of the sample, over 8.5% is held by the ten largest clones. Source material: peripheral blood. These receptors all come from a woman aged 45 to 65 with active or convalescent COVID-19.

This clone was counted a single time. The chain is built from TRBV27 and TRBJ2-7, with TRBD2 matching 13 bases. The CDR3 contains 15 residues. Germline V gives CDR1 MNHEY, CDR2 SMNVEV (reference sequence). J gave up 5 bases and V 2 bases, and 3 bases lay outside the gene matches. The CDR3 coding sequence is TGTGCCAGCAGTTTAATTGGGACTAGCGGGAACGAGCAGTACTTC. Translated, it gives CASSLIGTSGNEQYF.

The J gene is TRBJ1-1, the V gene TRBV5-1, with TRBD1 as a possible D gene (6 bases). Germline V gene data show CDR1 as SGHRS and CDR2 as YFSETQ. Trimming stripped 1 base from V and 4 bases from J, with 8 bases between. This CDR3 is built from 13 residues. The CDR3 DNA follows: TGCGCCAGCAGCTTGCGACAGGCCACTGAAGCTTTCTTT. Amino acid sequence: CASSLRQATEAFF.

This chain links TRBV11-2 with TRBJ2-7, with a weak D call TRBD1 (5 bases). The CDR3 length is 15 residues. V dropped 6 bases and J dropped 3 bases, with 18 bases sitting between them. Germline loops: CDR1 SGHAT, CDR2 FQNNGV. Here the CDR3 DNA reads TGTGCCAGCAGTTCGACCCGACAGCCTTACTACGAGCAGTACTTC. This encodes CASSSTRQPYYEQYF.

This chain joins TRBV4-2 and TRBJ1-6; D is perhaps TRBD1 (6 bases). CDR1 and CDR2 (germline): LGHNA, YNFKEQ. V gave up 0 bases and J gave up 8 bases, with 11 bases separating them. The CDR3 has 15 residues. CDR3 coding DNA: TGTGCCAGCAGCCAAGATAGGAACAGGGATTCACCCCTCCACTTT. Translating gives CASSQDRNRDSPLHF.

CDR3 in DNA: TGTGCCAGCAGTGATGTCAGGACAACTAATGAAAAACTGTTTTTT. Protein: CASSDVRTTNEKLFF. The chain has TRBV25-1 and TRBJ1-4, with D unresolved. CDR1 and CDR2 (germline): MGHDK, SYGVNS. The CDR3 is 15 residues long. V lost 3 bases and J lost 0, with 8 bases in between.

The CDR3 DNA reads TGTGCCAGCAGTGGAAGGGGCAATGGACAGGGAACTAATGAAAAACTGTTTTTT. This codes for CASSGRGNGQGTNEKLFF. The chain uses TRBV2 and TRBJ1-4, with TRBD1 matching over 8 bases. The ends lost 4 bases at V and 1 base at J; junction bases unmatched: 11. CDR1 and CDR2 (germline): SNHLY, FYNNEI. The CDR3 has 18 amino acids.

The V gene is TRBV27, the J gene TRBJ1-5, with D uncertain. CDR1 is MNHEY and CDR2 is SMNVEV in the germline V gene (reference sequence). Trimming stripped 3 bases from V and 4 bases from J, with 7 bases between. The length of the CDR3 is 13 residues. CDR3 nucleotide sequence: TGTGCCAGCAGTTTCGGTAATAATCAGCCCCAGCATTTT. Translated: CASSFGNNQPQHF.

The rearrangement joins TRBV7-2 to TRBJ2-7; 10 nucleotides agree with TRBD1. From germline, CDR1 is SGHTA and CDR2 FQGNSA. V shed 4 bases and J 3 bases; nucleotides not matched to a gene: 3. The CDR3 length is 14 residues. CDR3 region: CASSSRTGGYEQYF. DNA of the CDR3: TGTGCCAGCAGCTCCCGGACAGGGGGCTACGAGCAGTACTTC.

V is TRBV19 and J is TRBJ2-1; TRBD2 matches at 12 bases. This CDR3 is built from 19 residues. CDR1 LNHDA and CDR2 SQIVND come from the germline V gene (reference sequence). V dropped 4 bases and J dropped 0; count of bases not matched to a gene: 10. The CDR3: CASSRGTSGSQSSYNEQFF. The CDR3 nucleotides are TGTGCCAGTAGTAGGGGGACTAGCGGGTCTCAAAGCTCCTACAATGAGCAGTTCTTC.

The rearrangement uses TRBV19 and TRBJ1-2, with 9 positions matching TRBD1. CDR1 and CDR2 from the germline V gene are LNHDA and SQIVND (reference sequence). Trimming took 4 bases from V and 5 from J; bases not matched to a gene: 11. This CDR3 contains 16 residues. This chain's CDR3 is CASSTRTGADKYGYTF. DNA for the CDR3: TGTGCCAGTAGTACCCGGACAGGGGCGGATAAGTATGGCTACACCTTC.

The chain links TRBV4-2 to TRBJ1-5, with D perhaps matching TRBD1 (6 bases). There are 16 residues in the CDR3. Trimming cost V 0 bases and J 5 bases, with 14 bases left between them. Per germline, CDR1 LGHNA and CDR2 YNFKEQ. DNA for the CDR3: TGTGCCAGCAGCCAAGATCTGAGTCGGACAGATCAGCCCCAGCATTTT. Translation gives CASSQDLSRTDQPQHF.

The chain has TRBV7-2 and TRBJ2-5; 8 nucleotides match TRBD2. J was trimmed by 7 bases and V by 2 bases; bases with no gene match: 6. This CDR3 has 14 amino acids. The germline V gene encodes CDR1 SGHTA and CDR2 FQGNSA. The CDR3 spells CASSLSLAGGTQYF. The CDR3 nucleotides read TGTGCCAGCAGCTTAAGTCTGGCGGGGGGGACCCAGTACTTC.

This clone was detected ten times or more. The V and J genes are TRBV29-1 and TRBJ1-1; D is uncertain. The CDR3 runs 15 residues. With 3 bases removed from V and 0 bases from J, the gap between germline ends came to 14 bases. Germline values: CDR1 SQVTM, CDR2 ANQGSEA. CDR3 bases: TGCAGCGTTGACTTCGCCGAGGTTTTGAACACTGAAGCTTTCTTT. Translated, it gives CSVDFAEVLNTEAFF.

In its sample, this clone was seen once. The CDR3 DNA sequence: TGTGCCAGCAGCGGGGACAGGGCACTTCCAGAGAGCACTGAAGCTTTCTTT. This sequence encodes CASSGDRALPESTEAFF. This chain links TRBV7-3 with TRBJ1-1, with 9 positions matching TRBD1. Germline lookup yields CDR1 SGHTA and CDR2 FQGTGA. This CDR3 has 17 residues. V shed 5 bases, J shed 4 bases, and the junction held 14 bases outside the gene matches.